Listed below are T cell receptor beta chains from one sample, sequenced in a study of CD8 T cells in ankylosing spondylitis. MiXCR, run by TCRdb on the 5' RACE reads, gives a single entry per CDR3 protein. This sample yields approximately 540,000 distinct CDR3 sequences, of which about 13% are seen a single time; under 7.5% belongs to the top ten. Sequenced material: blood, either unsorted or a sorted T cell fraction (not recorded which). The origin of the receptors is a male donor with ankylosing spondylitis. The CDR3 runs from the conserved cysteine through the conserved F or W. A D gene is named only where the DNA matches it firmly. A clone size is listed for some rows: how often the clone was seen (once, few, many), or a class if it is expanded.

D	V	size	J	DNA	CDR3
.	TRBV6-7	.	TRBJ2-1	TGTGCCAGCAGTCCGCCGGGCAGTGAGCAGTTCTTC	CASSPPGSEQFF
TRBD2	TRBV7-9	.	TRBJ2-3	TGTGCCAGCAGCTTACCCATGACTAGCGGGAGTACAGATACGCAGTATTTT	CASSLPMTSGSTDTQYF
TRBD1	TRBV5-6	few	TRBJ1-6	TGTGCCAGCAGTCCCGGGACAGGGGGATATAATTCACCCCTCCACTTT	CASSPGTGGYNSPLHF
TRBD2	TRBV29-1	few	TRBJ2-1	TGCAGCGTCACCCCTAGCGGGGGTAGCAATGAGCAGTTCTTC	CSVTPSGGSNEQFF
TRBD1	TRBV25-1	many	TRBJ1-3	TGTGCCAGCAGTGGAAGGACAGGGAGCTCTGGAAACACCATATATTTT	CASSGRTGSSGNTIYF
.	TRBV27	few	TRBJ2-6	TGTGCCAGCAGACAGGGATATGGGCTTGGGGCCAACGTCCTGACTTTC	CASRQGYGLGANVLTF
.	TRBV5-1	many	TRBJ1-2	TGCGCCAGCAGCTTGGACGGTGTCGGGCACAGGGGCTACACCTTC	CASSLDGVGHRGYTF
TRBD1	TRBV3-1	.	TRBJ2-2	TGTGCCAGCAGCCCAAAACCTACAGGGACAGGACATTTCACCGGGGAGCTGTTTTTT	CASSPKPTGTGHFTGELFF
.	TRBV20-1	few	TRBJ2-1	TGCAGTGCACCTTCCGGAAGCAGACAGTTCTTC	CSAPSGSRQFF
.	TRBV12-3/TRBV12-4	.	TRBJ1-2	TGTGCCAGCAGTTTAGGGGAATCTAACTATGGCTACACCTTC	CASSLGESNYGYTF
TRBD1	TRBV5-1	many	TRBJ1-2	TGCGCCAGCAGCTTGGCCAGGGAAACAGGGGGCGAGTATGGCTACACCTTC	CASSLARETGGEYGYTF
.	TRBV5-1	few	TRBJ2-1	TGCGCCAGCAGCTCCCGGGGAAGCTCCTACAATGAGCAGTTCTTC	CASSSRGSSYNEQFF
TRBD1	TRBV20-1	.	TRBJ2-3	TGCAGTGCTTCCCGGGACAGGGGATTTCAAGATACGCAGTATTTT	CSASRDRGFQDTQYF
.	TRBV5-5	.	TRBJ2-1	TGTGCCAGCACCGGCAACAGACCCGGGTGGGGGGATGAGCAGTTCTTC	CASTGNRPGWGDEQFF
.	TRBV20-1	few	TRBJ1-6	TGCAGTGCTAGAGGGGGGGACCTCCGAGCGGGTTCACCCCTCCACTTT	CSARGGDLRAGSPLHF
.	TRBV12-3/TRBV12-4	.	TRBJ2-2	TGTGCCAGCAGTTCCAGACTAGACCTCAGCGCCGGGGAGCTGTTTTTT	CASSSRLDLSAGELFF
.	TRBV9	.	TRBJ2-1	TGTGCCAGCAGCGGCATCGACAGCCCTTGGGACAATGAGCAGTTCTTC	CASSGIDSPWDNEQFF
.	TRBV9	.	TRBJ2-3	TGTGCCAGCAGCGTAGAAACGCAAAGAGGTACGCAGTATTTT	CASSVETQRGTQYF
TRBD2	TRBV20-1	.	TRBJ2-2	TGCAGTGCTAGTACTAGCGGGAGACCTGTCGGGGAGCTGTTTTTT	CSASTSGRPVGELFF
.	TRBV6-1	few	TRBJ1-3	TGTGCCAGCAGCCTTTTAGGGCCGGCGGCGGGAAACACCATATATTTT	CASSLLGPAAGNTIYF
.	TRBV29-1	.	TRBJ2-3	TGCAGCGTTGCGTATCAGTTAACTAGCACAGATACGCAGTATTTT	CSVAYQLTSTDTQYF
.	TRBV7-2	few	TRBJ1-1	TGTGCCAGCAGCTTAGAAAGGGCAGCTTACACTGAAGCTTTCTTT	CASSLERAAYTEAFF
.	TRBV18	many	TRBJ1-1	TGTGCCAGCTCACCGGACAGTAACACTGAAGCTTTCTTT	CASSPDSNTEAFF
.	TRBV7-9	.	TRBJ2-3	TGTGCCAGCAGCTTGGGAGGAACCTGGTACACAGATACGCAGTATTTT	CASSLGGTWYTDTQYF
.	TRBV5-1	many	TRBJ2-5	TGTGCCAGCAGCCCGGGGGCCGAAGAGACCCAGTACTTC	CASSPGAEETQYF
TRBD2	TRBV3-1	many	TRBJ2-1	TGTGCCAGCAGCAACGGACTAGCGGGAACGAGTGAGCAGTTCTTC	CASSNGLAGTSEQFF
.	TRBV25-1	.	TRBJ1-1	TGTGCCAGCAGGACGCCGGGGAACACTGAAGCTTTCTTT	CASRTPGNTEAFF
.	TRBV29-1	few	TRBJ1-1	TGCAGCGCCTGGCGAAACCTGAACACTGAAGCTTTCTTT	CSAWRNLNTEAFF
.	TRBV7-2	.	TRBJ1-6	TGTGCCAGCAGCCCCTTTCGGACTCCCCCCCTCCACTTT	CASSPFRTPPLHF
.	TRBV7-2	few	TRBJ1-1	TGTGCCAGCAGCCCTTACAGGGTCCCGAACACTGAAGCTTTCTTT	CASSPYRVPNTEAFF
.	TRBV7-2	few	TRBJ1-2	TGTGCCAGCAGCCCCCCGGGGGGGTACTATGGCTACACCTTC	CASSPPGGYYGYTF
TRBD2	TRBV7-9	.	TRBJ2-3	TGTGCCAGCAGCTTCGGGACTAGCGTGAAGTATTTT	CASSFGTSVKYF
.	TRBV6-1	few	TRBJ1-1	TGTGCCAGCAGTGAACTCCTGAACACTGAAGCTTTCTTT	CASSELLNTEAFF
.	TRBV12-3/TRBV12-4	.	TRBJ1-2	TGTGCCAGCACTTGGGGGGCAGGGACCCGTAATAACTATGGCTACACCTTC	CASTWGAGTRNNYGYTF
.	TRBV30	.	TRBJ1-1	TGTGCATGGGACAAAAGACGTTTCACTGAAGCTTTCTTT	CAWDKRRFTEAFF
.	TRBV14	many	TRBJ2-5	TGTGCCAGCAGCCAATCGAGGCGTGAGACCCAGTACTTC	CASSQSRRETQYF
.	TRBV12-3/TRBV12-4	.	TRBJ1-5	TGTGCCAGCAGTACACTAAATCAGCCCCAGCATTTT	CASSTLNQPQHF
.	TRBV7-9	.	TRBJ1-3	TGTGCCAGCAGCCATCAGGGAAACACCATATATTTT	CASSHQGNTIYF
TRBD1	TRBV7-9	.	TRBJ2-2	TGTGCCAGCAGCCCCGGGACAGATATTGGACTCACCGGGGAGCTGTTTTTT	CASSPGTDIGLTGELFF
TRBD2	TRBV14	few	TRBJ2-1	TGTGCCAGCAGCCAAGATCTAGCGGTTGAGCAGTTCTTC	CASSQDLAVEQFF
TRBD1	TRBV5-1	many	TRBJ1-4	TGCGCCAGCAGCCCAGGGACAGTTACTAATGAAAAACTGTTTTTT	CASSPGTVTNEKLFF
TRBD2	TRBV20-1	few	TRBJ2-7	TGCAGTGCTATACTAGCGGGAGGGCCGTACGAGCAGTACTTC	CSAILAGGPYEQYF
.	TRBV4-2	.	TRBJ2-1	TGTGCCAGCAGCCAAGAAGGGGACCGTGGGAGGGAGCAGTTCTTC	CASSQEGDRGREQFF
.	TRBV7-9	few	TRBJ2-5	TGTGCCAGCAGCCCCCGGCGCTCGATGGGCGAGACCCAGTACTTC	CASSPRRSMGETQYF
.	TRBV18	.	TRBJ1-1	TGTGCCAGCTCACCACCTGTAGGGACGGACACTGAAGCTTTCTTT	CASSPPVGTDTEAFF
TRBD2	TRBV12-3/TRBV12-4	.	TRBJ2-7	TGTGCCAGCAGCCTAAGAAGCGGGAGGGCCTCCTACGAGCAGTACTTC	CASSLRSGRASYEQYF
.	TRBV20-1	few	TRBJ2-1	TGCAGTGCTAGAGGTAGGGCCCCTACCGATGAGCAGTTCTTC	CSARGRAPTDEQFF
.	TRBV12-3/TRBV12-4	.	TRBJ2-5	TGTGCCAGCGCCCTTTCGGAGACCCAGTACTTC	CASALSETQYF
TRBD1	TRBV12-3/TRBV12-4	many	TRBJ2-6	TGTGCCAGCAGCGTGGGACAGGCTGGGGCCAACGTCCTGACTTTC	CASSVGQAGANVLTF
.	TRBV5-1	few	TRBJ2-2	TGCGCCAGCAGCAGGGCCACGAACACCGGGGAGCTGTTTTTT	CASSRATNTGELFF
.	TRBV27	.	TRBJ2-5	TGTGCCAGCACCCCCCGAGGAGGGGAGACCCAGTACTTC	CASTPRGGETQYF
TRBD1	TRBV15	many	TRBJ2-1	TGTGCCACCAGCAGAGGTGTCAACAGGGGGAATGAGCAGTTCTTC	CATSRGVNRGNEQFF
.	TRBV7-2	.	TRBJ2-2	TGTGCCAGCAGCTTAATACAGGCGTACACCGGGGAGCTGTTTTTT	CASSLIQAYTGELFF
.	TRBV20-1	few	TRBJ2-2	TGCAGTGCTCGCCGGGTTCAACAGCTCGGGACCGGGGAGCTGTTTTTT	CSARRVQQLGTGELFF
TRBD2	TRBV20-1	.	TRBJ2-1	TGCAGTGCTAGAGTCCCCGGACTAGCCGGCGAGCAGTTCTTC	CSARVPGLAGEQFF
.	TRBV20-1	.	TRBJ1-2	TGCAGTGCTTACGGCGTAGGATGGGGCTACACCTTC	CSAYGVGWGYTF
.	TRBV19	once	TRBJ1-4	TGTGCCAGTAGTCTGCGACTGACAACTAATGAAAAACTGTTTTTT	CASSLRLTTNEKLFF